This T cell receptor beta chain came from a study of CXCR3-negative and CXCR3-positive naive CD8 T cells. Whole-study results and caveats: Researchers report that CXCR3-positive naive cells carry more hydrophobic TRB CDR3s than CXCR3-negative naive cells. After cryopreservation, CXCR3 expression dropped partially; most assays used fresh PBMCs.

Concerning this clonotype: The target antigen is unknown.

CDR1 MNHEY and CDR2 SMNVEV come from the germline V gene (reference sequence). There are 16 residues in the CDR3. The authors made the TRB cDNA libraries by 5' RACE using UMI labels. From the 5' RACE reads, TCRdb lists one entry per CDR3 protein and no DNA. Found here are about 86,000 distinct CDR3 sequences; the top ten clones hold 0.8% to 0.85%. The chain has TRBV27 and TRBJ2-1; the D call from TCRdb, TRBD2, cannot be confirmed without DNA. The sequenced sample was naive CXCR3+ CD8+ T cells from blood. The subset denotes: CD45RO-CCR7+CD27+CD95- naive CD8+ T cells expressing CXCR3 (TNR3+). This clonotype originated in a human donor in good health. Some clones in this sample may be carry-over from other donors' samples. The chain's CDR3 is CASSTGLAGGRDEQFF.